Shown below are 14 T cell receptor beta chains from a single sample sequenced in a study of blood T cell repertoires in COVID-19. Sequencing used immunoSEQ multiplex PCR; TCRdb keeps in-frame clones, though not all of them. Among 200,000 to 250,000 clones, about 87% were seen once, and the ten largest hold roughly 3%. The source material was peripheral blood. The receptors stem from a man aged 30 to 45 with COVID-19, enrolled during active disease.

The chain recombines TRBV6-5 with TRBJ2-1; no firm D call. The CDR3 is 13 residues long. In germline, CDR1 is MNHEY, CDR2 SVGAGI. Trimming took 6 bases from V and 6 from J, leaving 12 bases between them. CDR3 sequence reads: CASSLLNGNEQFF. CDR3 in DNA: TGTGCCAGCAGCCTGCTAAACGGCAATGAGCAGTTCTTC.

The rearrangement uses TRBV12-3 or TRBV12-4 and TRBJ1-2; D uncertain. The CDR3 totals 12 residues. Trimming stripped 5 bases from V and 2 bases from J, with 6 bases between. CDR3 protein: CASSENNYGYTF. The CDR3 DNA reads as TGTGCCAGCAGTGAGAACAACTATGGCTACACCTTC.

The CDR3 loop reads CATGTGNGYTF. For the CDR3, the DNA is TGTGCCACCGGGACAGGGAATGGCTACACCTTC. The chain combines TRBV10-3 with TRBJ1-2; TRBD1 matches 9 bases. The germline V gene has CDR1 ENHRY and CDR2 SYGVKD. The CDR3 contains 11 residues. V was pared by 10 bases and J by 6 bases, with 3 bases of the junction left unmatched.

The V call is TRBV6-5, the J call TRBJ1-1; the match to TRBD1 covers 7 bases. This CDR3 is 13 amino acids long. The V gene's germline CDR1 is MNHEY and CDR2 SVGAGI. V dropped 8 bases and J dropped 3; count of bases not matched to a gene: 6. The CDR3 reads CASSWDRYTEAFF. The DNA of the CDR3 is TGTGCCAGCTCCTGGGACAGATACACTGAAGCTTTCTTT.

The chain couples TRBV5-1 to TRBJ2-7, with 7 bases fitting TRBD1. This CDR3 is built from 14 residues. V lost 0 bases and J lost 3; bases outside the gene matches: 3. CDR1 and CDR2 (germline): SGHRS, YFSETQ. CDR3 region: CASSLAGTVYEQYF. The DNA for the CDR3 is TGCGCCAGCAGCTTGGCAGGGACAGTCTACGAGCAGTACTTC. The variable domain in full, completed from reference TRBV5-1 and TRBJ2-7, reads KAGVTQTPRYLIKTRGQQVTLSCSPISGHRSVSWYQQTPGQGLQFLFEYFSETQRNKGNFPGRFSGRQFSNSRSEMNVSTLELGDSALYLCASSLAGTVYEQYFGPGTRLTVT.

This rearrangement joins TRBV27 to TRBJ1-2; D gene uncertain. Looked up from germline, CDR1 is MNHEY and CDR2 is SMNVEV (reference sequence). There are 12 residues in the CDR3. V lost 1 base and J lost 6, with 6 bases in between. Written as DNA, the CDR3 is TGTGCCAGCAGTTTATACGGGGATGGCTACACCTTC. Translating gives CASSLYGDGYTF.

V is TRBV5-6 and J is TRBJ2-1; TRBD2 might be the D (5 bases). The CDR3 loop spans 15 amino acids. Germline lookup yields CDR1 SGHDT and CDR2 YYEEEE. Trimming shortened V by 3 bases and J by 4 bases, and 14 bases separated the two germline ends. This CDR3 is CASSSYEGVYNEQFF. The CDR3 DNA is TGTGCCAGCAGCTCGTATGAGGGAGTTTACAATGAGCAGTTCTTC.

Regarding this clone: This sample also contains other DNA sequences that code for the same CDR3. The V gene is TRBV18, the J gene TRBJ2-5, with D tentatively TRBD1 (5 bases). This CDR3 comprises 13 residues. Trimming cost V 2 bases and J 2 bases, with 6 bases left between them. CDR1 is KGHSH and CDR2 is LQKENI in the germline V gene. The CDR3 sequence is CASSPRQQETQYF. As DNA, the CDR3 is TGTGCCAGCTCACCAAGACAGCAAGAGACCCAGTACTTC.

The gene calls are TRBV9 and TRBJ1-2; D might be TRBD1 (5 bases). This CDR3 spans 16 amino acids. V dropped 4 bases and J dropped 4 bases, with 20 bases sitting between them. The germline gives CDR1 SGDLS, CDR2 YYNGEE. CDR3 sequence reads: CASSPEVQDTGYGYTF. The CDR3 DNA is TGTGCCAGCAGCCCAGAGGTCCAGGACACGGGCTATGGCTACACCTTC. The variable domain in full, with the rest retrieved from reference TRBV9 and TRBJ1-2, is DSGVTQTPKHLITATGQRVTLRCSPRSGDLSVYWYQQSLDQGLQFLIQYYNGEERAKGNILERFSAQQFPDLHSELNLSSLELGDSALYFCASSPEVQDTGYGYTFGSGTRLTVV.

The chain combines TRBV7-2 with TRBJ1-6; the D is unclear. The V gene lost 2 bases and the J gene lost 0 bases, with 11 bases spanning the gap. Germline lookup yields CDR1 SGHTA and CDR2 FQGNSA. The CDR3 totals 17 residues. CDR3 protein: CASSLMTGSSYNSPLHF. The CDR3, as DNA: TGTGCCAGCAGCTTAATGACGGGAAGCTCCTATAATTCACCCCTCCACTTT.

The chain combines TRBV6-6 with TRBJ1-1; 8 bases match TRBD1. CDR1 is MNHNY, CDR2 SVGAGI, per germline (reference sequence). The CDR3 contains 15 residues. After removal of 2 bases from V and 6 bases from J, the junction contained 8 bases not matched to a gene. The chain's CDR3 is CASSYTAGGVPEAFF. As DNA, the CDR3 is TGTGCCAGCAGTTACACCGCAGGGGGCGTCCCTGAAGCTTTCTTT.

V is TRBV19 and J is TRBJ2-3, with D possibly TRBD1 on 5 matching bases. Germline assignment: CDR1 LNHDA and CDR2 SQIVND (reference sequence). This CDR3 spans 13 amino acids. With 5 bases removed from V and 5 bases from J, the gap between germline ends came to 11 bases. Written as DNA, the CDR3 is TGTGCCAGTAGTTCCCTTAGGGGAGATACGCAGTATTTT. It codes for CASSSLRGDTQYF.

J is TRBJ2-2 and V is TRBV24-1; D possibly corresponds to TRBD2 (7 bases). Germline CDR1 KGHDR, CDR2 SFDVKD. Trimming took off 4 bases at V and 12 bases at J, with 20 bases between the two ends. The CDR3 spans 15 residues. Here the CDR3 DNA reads TGTGCCACCAGTGACCGAGGGGGGGGGACGACGAAGCTGTTTTTT. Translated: CATSDRGGGTTKLFF.

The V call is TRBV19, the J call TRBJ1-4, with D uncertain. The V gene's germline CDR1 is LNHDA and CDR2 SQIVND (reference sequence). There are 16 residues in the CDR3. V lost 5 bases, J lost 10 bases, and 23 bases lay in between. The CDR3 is CASSLSLPGSTGKLFF. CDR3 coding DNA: TGTGCCAGTAGTCTCTCCCTCCCCGGATCTACGGGAAAACTGTTTTTT.